This T cell receptor (beta chain) was recovered during a study of CD8 T cells in ankylosing spondylitis. By quantitative 5'-RACE with molecular barcodes, the TCR beta libraries were made. From the 5' RACE reads, TCRdb called clonotypes with MiXCR, one entry per CDR3 protein. The profile covers approximately 210,000 distinct CDR3 sequences, with around 13% appearing a single time and approximately 15% taken by the ten largest. Study-wide points: Within peripheral blood, clones linked to disease were CD8+ and relatively rare. Among TCR beta sequences, a motif of under ten highly homologous variants appeared characteristic of ankylosing spondylitis blood. Reportedly, disease-linked clones are significantly enriched in ankylosing spondylitis patients' matched synovial fluid.

This CDR3 spans 18 amino acids. Looked up from germline, CDR1 is SQVTM and CDR2 is ANQGSEA. J gave up 6 bases and V 3 bases, and 13 bases lay outside the gene matches. This clonotype showed up many times. No antigen is known for it. The sequence derives from a male donor with ankylosing spondylitis or in good health (not recorded which). The source material was blood, either unsorted or a sorted T cell fraction (not recorded which). This chain joins TRBV29-1 and TRBJ2-1, with 14 bases aligning to TRBD2. CDR3 region: CSVEGGLAGVAAGNEQFF. Written as DNA, the CDR3 is TGCAGCGTTGAGGGGGGACTAGCGGGAGTAGCGGCGGGCAATGAGCAGTTCTTC.